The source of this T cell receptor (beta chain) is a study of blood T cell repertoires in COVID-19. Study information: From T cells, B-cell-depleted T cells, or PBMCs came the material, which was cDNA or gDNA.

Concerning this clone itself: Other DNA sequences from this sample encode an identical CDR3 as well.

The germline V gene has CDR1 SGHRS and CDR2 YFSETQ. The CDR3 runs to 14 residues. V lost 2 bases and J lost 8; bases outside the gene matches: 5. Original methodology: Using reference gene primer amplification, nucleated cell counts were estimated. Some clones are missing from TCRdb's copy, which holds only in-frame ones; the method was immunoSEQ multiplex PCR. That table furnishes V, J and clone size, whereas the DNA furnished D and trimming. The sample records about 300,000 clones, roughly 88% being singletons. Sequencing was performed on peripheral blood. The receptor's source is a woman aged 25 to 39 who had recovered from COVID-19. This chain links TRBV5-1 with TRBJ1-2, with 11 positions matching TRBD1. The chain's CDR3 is CASSLGTGGYGYTF. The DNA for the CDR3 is TGCGCCAGCAGCTTAGGGACAGGGGGATACGGCTACACCTTC.